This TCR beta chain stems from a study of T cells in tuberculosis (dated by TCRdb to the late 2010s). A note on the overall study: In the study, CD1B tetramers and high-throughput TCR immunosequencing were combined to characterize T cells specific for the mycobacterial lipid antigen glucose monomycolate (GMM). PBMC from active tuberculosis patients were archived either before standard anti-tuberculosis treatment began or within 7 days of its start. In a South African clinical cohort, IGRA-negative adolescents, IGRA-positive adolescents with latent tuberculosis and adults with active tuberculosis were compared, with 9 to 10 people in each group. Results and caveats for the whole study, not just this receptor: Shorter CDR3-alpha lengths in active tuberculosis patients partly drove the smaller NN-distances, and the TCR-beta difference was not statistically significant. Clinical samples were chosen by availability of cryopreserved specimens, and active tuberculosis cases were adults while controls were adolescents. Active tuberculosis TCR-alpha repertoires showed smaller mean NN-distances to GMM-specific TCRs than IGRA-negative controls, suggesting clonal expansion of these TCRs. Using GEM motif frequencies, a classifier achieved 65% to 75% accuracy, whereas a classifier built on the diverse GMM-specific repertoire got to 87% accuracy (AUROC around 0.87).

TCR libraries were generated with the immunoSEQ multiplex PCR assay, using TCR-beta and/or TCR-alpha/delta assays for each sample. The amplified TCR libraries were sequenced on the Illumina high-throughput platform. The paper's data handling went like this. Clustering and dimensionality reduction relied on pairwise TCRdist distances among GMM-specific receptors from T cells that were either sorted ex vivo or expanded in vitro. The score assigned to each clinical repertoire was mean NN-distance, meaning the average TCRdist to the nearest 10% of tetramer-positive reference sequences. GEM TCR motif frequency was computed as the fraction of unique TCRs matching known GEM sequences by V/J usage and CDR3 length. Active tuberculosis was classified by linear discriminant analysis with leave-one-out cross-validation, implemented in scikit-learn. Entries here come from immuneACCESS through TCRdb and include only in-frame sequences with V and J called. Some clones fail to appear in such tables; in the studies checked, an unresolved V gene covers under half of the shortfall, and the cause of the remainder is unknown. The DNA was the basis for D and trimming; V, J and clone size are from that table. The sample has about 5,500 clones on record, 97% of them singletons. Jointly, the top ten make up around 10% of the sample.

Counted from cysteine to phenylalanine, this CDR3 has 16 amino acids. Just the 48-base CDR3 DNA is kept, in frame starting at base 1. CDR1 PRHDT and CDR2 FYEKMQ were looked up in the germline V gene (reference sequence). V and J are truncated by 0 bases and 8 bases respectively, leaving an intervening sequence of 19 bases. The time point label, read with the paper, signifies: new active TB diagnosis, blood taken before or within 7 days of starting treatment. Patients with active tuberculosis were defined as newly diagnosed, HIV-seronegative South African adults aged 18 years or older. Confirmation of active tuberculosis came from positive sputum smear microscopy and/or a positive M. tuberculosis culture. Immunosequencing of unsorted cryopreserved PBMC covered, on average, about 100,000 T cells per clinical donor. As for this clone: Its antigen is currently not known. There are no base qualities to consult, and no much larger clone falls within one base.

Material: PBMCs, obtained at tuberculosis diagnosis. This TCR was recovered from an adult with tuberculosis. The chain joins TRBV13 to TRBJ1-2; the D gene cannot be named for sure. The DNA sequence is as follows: TGTGCCAGCAGCTTAGGGGCCGGACCTCCTTCGGGGGGCTACACCTTC. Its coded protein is CASSLGAGPPSGGYTF. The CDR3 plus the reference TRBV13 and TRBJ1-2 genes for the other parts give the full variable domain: AAGVIQSPRHLIKEKRETATLKCYPIPRHDTVYWYQQGPGQDPQFLISFYEKMQSDKGSIPDRFSAQQFSDYHSELNMSSLELGDSALYFCASSLGAGPPSGGYTFGSGTRLTVV.